A single sample gave rise to the 25 T cell receptor beta chains below, sequenced in a study of PD-1 blockade in mismatch repair-deficient tumors. Clones were sequenced by immunoSEQ multiplex PCR, and TCRdb holds only the in-frame ones, with some missing. The data show tens of thousands of clones, approximately 88% seen once. Sequences were derived from PBMCs, sampled roughly 40 weeks after starting pembrolizumab. These TCRs come from an adult with mismatch repair-deficient cancer.

The chain uses TRBV18 and TRBJ1-4; possibly TRBD1 for D (6 bases). Germline V gives CDR1 KGHSH, CDR2 LQKENI. With 3 bases removed from V and 0 bases from J, the gap between germline ends came to 8 bases. The CDR3 is 15 amino acids. DNA of the CDR3: TGTGCCAGCTCACCTGACAGGACAACTAATGAAAAACTGTTTTTT. Amino acid sequence: CASSPDRTTNEKLFF.

The chain links TRBV6-1 to TRBJ1-2, with D unclear. Trimming removed 5 bases at V and 3 bases at J, with 7 bases between. Germline CDR1 is MNHNS and CDR2 is SASEGT. The CDR3 loop spans 12 amino acids. The DNA for the CDR3 is TGTGCCAGCAGTATATCTGACTATGGCTACACCTTC. Translating it yields CASSISDYGYTF.

DNA for the CDR3: TGTGCCAGCAGTAGCGGACTCAATGAGCAGTTCTTC. This gives the protein CASSSGLNEQFF. The chain combines TRBV11-3 with TRBJ2-1; D perhaps matches TRBD2 (6 bases). Germline lookup yields CDR1 SGHNT and CDR2 YENEEA. Trimming took 6 bases from V and 6 from J, leaving 9 bases between them. This CDR3 is 12 amino acids long.

V usage is TRBV7-2 and J usage is TRBJ2-1, with a possible D match to TRBD2 (5 bases). The CDR3 runs 15 residues. Germline CDR1 is SGHTA and CDR2 is FQGNSA. The V and J ends lost 2 bases and 6 bases respectively, with 14 bases between them. The CDR3 sequence: CASSLWRRSSNEQFF. DNA for the CDR3: TGTGCCAGCAGCTTATGGAGGAGGAGTAGCAATGAGCAGTTCTTC.

This clone was seen a single time. The V gene is TRBV10-2, the J gene TRBJ1-1; D gene uncertain. The V and J ends lost 10 bases and 10 bases respectively, with 16 bases between them. The CDR3 sequence is 11 residues long. CDR1 is WSHSY, CDR2 SAAADI, per germline. CDR3 region: CATMEQRAAFF. The CDR3, as DNA: TGCGCCACCATGGAACAGCGGGCAGCTTTCTTT.

The V and J genes are TRBV12-2 and TRBJ2-7; TRBD2 reflects the table's D call only, with no check against the DNA. TRBV12-2 is labeled a pseudogene. The CDR3 consists of 17 residues. The CDR3, as DNA: TGTGCAAGTCGCTCCTCCTTAGCGGGAGGGCCGTCCTACGAGCAGTACTTC. Its translation: CASRSSLAGGPSYEQYF.

This chain uses TRBV7-2 with TRBJ2-1; the D gene is possibly TRBD2 (6 bases). Germline CDR1 and CDR2: SGHTA and FQGNSA. The V gene lost 1 base and the J gene lost 4 bases, with 8 bases spanning the gap. This CDR3 spans 14 amino acids. This CDR3 is CASSLGSGYNEQFF. The CDR3 DNA reads as TGTGCCAGCAGCTTAGGTAGCGGATACAATGAGCAGTTCTTC. Full variable domain (missing parts from reference TRBV7-2 and TRBJ2-1): GAGVSQSPSNKVTEKGKDVELRCDPISGHTALYWYRQSLGQGLEFLIYFQGNSAPDKSGLPSDRFSAERTGGSVSTLTIQRTQQEDSAVYLCASSLGSGYNEQFFGPGTRLTVL.

This clone was counted a single time. CDR3: CASSVLEAGRLYNEQFF. CDR3 bases: TGTGCCAGCAGTGTCCTAGAAGCGGGAAGACTTTACAATGAGCAGTTCTTC. The chain couples TRBV9 to TRBJ2-1; 7 positions agree with TRBD2. The germline gives CDR1 SGDLS, CDR2 YYNGEE. The CDR3 is 17 amino acids. V shed 5 bases, J shed 4 bases, and the junction held 15 bases outside the gene matches.

The chain carries TRBV21-1 and TRBJ1-2; no DNA check was done on the table's D call, TRBD1. TRBV21-1 has pseudogene status. This CDR3 is 16 amino acids long. The CDR3 loop is CASSKTKESGYYGYTF. The CDR3 nucleotides are TGTGCCAGCAGCAAAACAAAAGAATCAGGCTACTATGGCTACACCTTC.

In this sample, this clone turned up a few times. The rearrangement uses TRBV30 and TRBJ1-1, with D unresolved. CDR1 and CDR2 (germline): GTSNPN, SVGIG (reference sequence). This CDR3 spans 13 amino acids. Trimming removed 2 bases at V and 10 bases at J, with 17 bases between. This CDR3 reads CAWSPPTGLGAFF. CDR3 nucleotide sequence: TGTGCCTGGAGTCCTCCTACTGGACTAGGAGCTTTCTTT.

The chain has TRBV5-1 and TRBJ1-4; D gene uncertain. Trimming took off 4 bases at V and 5 bases at J, with 12 bases between the two ends. CDR3 size: 14 residues. CDR1 is SGHRS, CDR2 YFSETQ, per germline. The CDR3 protein is CASSPNTSNEKLFF. DNA for the CDR3: TGCGCCAGCAGCCCTAATACTAGCAATGAAAAACTGTTTTTT.

J is TRBJ1-4 and V is TRBV7-8, with 9 bases that match TRBD1. The CDR3 is made up of 15 amino acids. Germline V gene data show CDR1 as SGHVS and CDR2 as FQNEAQ. J was trimmed by 10 bases and V by 1 base; bases with no gene match: 7. This CDR3 is CASSLDVGQGGKLFF. CDR3 bases: TGTGCCAGCAGCTTAGATGTGGGACAGGGTGGAAAACTGTTTTTT.

This chain links TRBV5-8 with TRBJ2-3; 14 bases are shared with TRBD2. This CDR3 comprises 16 residues. Germline V CDR1 and CDR2: SGHTS, YDEGEE. The trim removed 4 bases at V and 4 bases at J, leaving 5 bases unmatched. In DNA, the CDR3 is TGTGCCAGCAGCCGCGGGACTAGCGGGAGATCAGATACGCAGTATTTT. Translated, it gives CASSRGTSGRSDTQYF. The full variable domain, in which reference TRBV5-8 and TRBJ2-3 provide the parts outside the CDR3, is EAGVTQSPTHLIKTRGQQATLRCSPISGHTSVYWYQQALGLGLQFLLWYDEGEERNRGNFPPRFSGRQFPNYSSELNVNALELEDSALYLCASSRGTSGRSDTQYFGPGTRLTVL.

V usage is TRBV5-4 and J usage is TRBJ2-3; 7 nucleotides line up with TRBD2. The germline gives CDR1 SGHNT, CDR2 YYREEE (reference sequence). There are 15 residues in the CDR3. The V segment lost 3 bases and the J segment 3 bases; nucleotides outside the gene matches: 7. The CDR3 bases are TGTGCCAGCAGCTCCCCTCGCGGGAGTACAGATACGCAGTATTTT. This translates into CASSSPRGSTDTQYF.

The V gene is TRBV6-5, the J gene TRBJ2-3, with 12 bases identical to TRBD1. V was clipped by 6 bases and J by 3 bases; unmatched bases: 4. CDR3 size: 15 residues. Germline V lookup: CDR1 MNHEY, CDR2 SVGAGI. The CDR3 region is CASSLGQGATDTQYF. DNA for the CDR3: TGTGCCAGCAGCCTGGGACAGGGGGCAACAGATACGCAGTATTTT.

The chain combines TRBV21-1 with TRBJ2-6; the DNA was not compared with TRBD1, the D call given in the table. TRBV21-1 is shown as a pseudogene. The CDR3 consists of 17 residues. The CDR3 DNA reads as TGTGCCAGCAAAAGGGGCAGGCAAAGCTCTGGGGCCAACGTCCTGACTTTC. Its protein product is CASKRGRQSSGANVLTF.

CDR3 residues: CAWLRAAGNTIYF. The CDR3 coding sequence is TGTGCCTGGCTCAGGGCCGCTGGAAACACCATATATTTT. The J gene is TRBJ1-3, the V gene TRBV30, with a tentative D call TRBD1 (5 bases). The germline gives CDR1 GTSNPN, CDR2 SVGIG (reference sequence). The CDR3 has 13 residues. V lost 5 bases, J lost 2 bases, and 10 bases lay in between. The full variable domain, with the rest looked up from reference TRBV30 and TRBJ1-3, is SQTIHQWPATLVQPVGSPLSLECTVEGTSNPNLYWYRQAAGRGLQLLFYSVGIGQISSEVPQNLSASRPQDRQFILSSKKLLLSDSGFYLCAWLRAAGNTIYFGEGSWLTVV.

V is TRBV5-1 and J is TRBJ2-3; 15 bases are shared with TRBD2. Germline V gives CDR1 SGHRS, CDR2 YFSETQ. The CDR3 consists of 15 residues. V shed 3 bases, J shed 4 bases, and the junction held 0 bases outside the gene matches. CDR3 coding DNA: TGCGCCAGCAGCTGGACTAGCGGGAGGGCAGATACGCAGTATTTT. Amino acid sequence: CASSWTSGRADTQYF.

The V and J genes are TRBV5-4 and TRBJ2-5, with TRBD2 as a possible D gene (6 bases). The CDR3 length is 15 residues. Deletions cut 4 bases from V and 2 bases from J, with 15 bases between. Germline V gene lookup returns CDR1 SGHNT and CDR2 YYREEE (reference sequence). The CDR3 DNA reads as TGTGCCAGCAGCCGTGGGGGGACTTCTCAAGAGACCCAGTACTTC. Translation gives CASSRGGTSQETQYF.

The chain employs TRBV5-3 and TRBJ2-3; 16 nucleotides align to TRBD2. TRBV5-3 is designated an ORF whose function remains uncertain. The CDR3 totals 18 residues. Losses at the gene ends were 4 bases for V and 0 bases for J; bases not matched to a gene: 5. CDR3 coding DNA: TGTGCCAGAAGCCGCGGGACTAGCGGGAGGGCTAGCACAGATACGCAGTATTTT. Translating gives CARSRGTSGRASTDTQYF.

The chain couples TRBV21-1 to TRBJ1-2; the table's D call of TRBD1 was not tested on the DNA. TRBV21-1 is classified as a pseudogene. The CDR3 spans 14 residues. CDR3 sequence: CASSNHSVLAGYTF. CDR3 bases: TGTGCCAGCAGCAATCATTCAGTCCTGGCAGGCTACACCTTC.

The genes are TRBV27 and TRBJ1-5, with unresolved D. Per germline, CDR1 MNHEY and CDR2 SMNVEV (reference sequence). CDR3 size: 15 residues. V lost 0 bases, J lost 5 bases, and 11 bases lay in between. CDR3 nucleotides: TGTGCCAGCAGTTTATCGCCGGGGAGCCATCAGCCCCAGCATTTT. Amino acids: CASSLSPGSHQPQHF.

The V and J genes are TRBV11-2 and TRBJ2-4; the match to TRBD2 covers 14 bases. There are 18 residues in the CDR3. Germline V gives CDR1 SGHAT, CDR2 FQNNGV. Trimming took 4 bases from V and 2 from J; bases not matched to a gene: 7. CDR3 in DNA: TGTGCCAGCAGCTGGGGACTAGCGGGAGCGGGGTCCAAAAACATTCAGTACTTC. It codes for CASSWGLAGAGSKNIQYF. Full variable domain (rest looked up from reference TRBV11-2 and TRBJ2-4): EAGVAQSPRYKIIEKRQSVAFWCNPISGHATLYWYQQILGQGPKLLIQFQNNGVVDDSQLPKDRFSAERLKGVDSTLKIQPAKLEDSAVYLCASSWGLAGAGSKNIQYFGAGTRLSVL.

The V call is TRBV9, the J call TRBJ2-1, with D tentatively TRBD2 (5 bases). V lost 3 bases and J lost 8, with 18 bases in between. This CDR3 comprises 15 residues. CDR1 and CDR2 (germline): SGDLS, YYNGEE. CDR3 DNA: TGTGCCAGCAGCGCCTACGGACGGGGTTTTGATGAGCAGTTCTTC. It encodes CASSAYGRGFDEQFF.

The chain employs TRBV28 and TRBJ2-7, with 11 positions matching TRBD2. V gave up 7 bases and J gave up 2 bases; unmatched junction bases: 7. The CDR3 covers 15 residues. Germline CDR1 and CDR2: MDHEN and SYDVKM. CDR3 nucleotides: TGTGCCAGCACCGACGGGACTAGCGGAACCTACGAGCAGTACTTC. Residues: CASTDGTSGTYEQYF.